This TCR beta chain originates from a study of CD8 T cells in ankylosing spondylitis. Study-level results: Matched ankylosing spondylitis synovial fluid reportedly contained a significantly enriched population of disease-linked clones.

Quantitative barcoded 5'-RACE was used to prepare TCR beta libraries. TCRdb analysed the 5' RACE reads with MiXCR anew, one entry per CDR3 protein. This sample yields hundreds of thousands of distinct CDR3 sequences, of which roughly 32% are seen a single time; approximately 4% belongs to the top ten. Of note for this clonotype: Antigen: not known.

The CDR3 is 14 amino acids. Trimming cost V 4 bases and J 6 bases, with 15 bases left between them. The germline V gene has CDR1 KGHSH and CDR2 LQKENI. This TCR derives from a male donor with ankylosing spondylitis or in good health (not recorded which). The V gene is TRBV18, the J gene TRBJ1-1; D might be TRBD1 (6 bases). The material sequenced was blood, either unsorted or a sorted T cell fraction (not recorded which). CDR3 DNA: TGTGCCAGCTCACTCGATGGGACAAGGGCTGAAGCTTTCTTT. It yields the protein CASSLDGTRAEAFF.